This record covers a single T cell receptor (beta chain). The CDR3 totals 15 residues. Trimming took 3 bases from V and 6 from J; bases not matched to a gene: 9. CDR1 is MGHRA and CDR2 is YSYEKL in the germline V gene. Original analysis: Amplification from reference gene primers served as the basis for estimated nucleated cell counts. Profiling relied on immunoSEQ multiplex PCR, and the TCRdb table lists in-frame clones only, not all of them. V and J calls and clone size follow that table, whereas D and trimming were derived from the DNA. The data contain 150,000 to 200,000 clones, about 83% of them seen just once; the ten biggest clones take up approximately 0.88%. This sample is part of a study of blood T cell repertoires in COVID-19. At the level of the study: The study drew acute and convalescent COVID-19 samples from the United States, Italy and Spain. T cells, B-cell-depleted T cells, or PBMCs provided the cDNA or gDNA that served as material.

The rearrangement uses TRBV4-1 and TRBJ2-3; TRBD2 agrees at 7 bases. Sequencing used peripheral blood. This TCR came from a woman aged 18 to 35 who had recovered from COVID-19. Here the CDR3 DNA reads TGCGCCAGCAGCCAGCGGGAGAGCGTTGGGGATACGCAGTATTTT. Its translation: CASSQRESVGDTQYF.